This is a list of T cell receptor beta chains from one sample in a study of cytomegalovirus exposure and HLA in healthy donors. TCRdb's copy holds only in-frame clones and misses some; the assay was immunoSEQ multiplex PCR. Of hundreds of thousands of clones detected, around 86% appear once; the ten largest clones hold over 0.75%. The sequenced material came from PBMCs. Every receptor here comes from a young woman in good health and CMV-seronegative. Each CDR3 is given with its conserved first and last residue. The order of the fields is D gene, clone size, V gene, J gene, CDR3 DNA, CDR3 protein. A D gene is named only where the DNA matches it firmly. A row's size may be missing; if present it is once, few, many or a size class.

>NA|few|TRBV27|TRBJ1-6
TGTGCCAGCAGTTTATTGGGGGGATCCAATTCACCCCTCCACTTT
CASSLLGGSNSPLHF
>NA|NA|TRBV27|TRBJ1-1
TGTGCCAGCAGTACGAATCCAGGGGTTCTGAGACTTTCTGAAGCTTTCTTT
CASSTNPGVLRLSEAFF
>NA|NA|TRBV5-1|TRBJ2-1
TGCGCCAGCAGCCGTCCCTCTGGGGGGAAAGACTACAATGAGCAGTTCTTC
CASSRPSGGKDYNEQFF
>NA|NA|TRBV9|TRBJ2-1
TGTGCCAGCAGCGTATCCGGGACTTGGGCCCCCAATGAGCAGTTCTTC
CASSVSGTWAPNEQFF
>NA|NA|TRBV6-5|TRBJ1-1
TGTGCCAGCAGTTACTCACAGGACACTGAAGCTTTCTTT
CASSYSQDTEAFF
>NA|NA|TRBV28|TRBJ2-5
TGTGCCAGCAGTACCGGACAGTCCGAGACCCAGTACTTC
CASSTGQSETQYF
>TRBD2|NA|TRBV27|TRBJ2-7
TGTGCCAGCAGTTTAAACCCTAGCGGGATTTACGAGCAGTACTTC
CASSLNPSGIYEQYF
>TRBD1|NA|TRBV5-6|TRBJ2-3
TGTGCCAGCAGCCCCGTCGGACAGGGAGCAGATACGCAGTATTTT
CASSPVGQGADTQYF
>NA|NA|TRBV10-3|TRBJ2-1
TGTGCCATCAGGGATAGCGGCTACAATGAGCAGTTCTTC
CAIRDSGYNEQFF
>NA|few|TRBV6-1|TRBJ2-3
TGTGCCAGCAATGACTTAGCGGAATCCAGCACAGATACGCAGTATTTT
CASNDLAESSTDTQYF
>NA|NA|TRBV5-1|TRBJ2-7
TGCGCCAGCAGCCAGAGACAGGACACCTACGAGCAGTACTTC
CASSQRQDTYEQYF
>NA|few|TRBV6-4|TRBJ2-2
TGTGCCAGCAGTAACAGGACCGGGGAGCTGTTTTTT
CASSNRTGELFF
>TRBD1|NA|TRBV4-2|TRBJ2-7
TGTGCCAGCAGCCCTCCGGGACAGGGCGATCGGGAGCAGTACTTC
CASSPPGQGDREQYF
>NA|NA|TRBV9|TRBJ2-6
TGTGCCAGCAGCTTCCACCCCGGGGAAAGCTCTGGGGCCAACGTCCTGACTTTC
CASSFHPGESSGANVLTF
>NA|NA|TRBV5-5|TRBJ1-6
TGTGCCAGCAGCTCGGGAGCTAATTCACCCCTCCACTTT
CASSSGANSPLHF
>TRBD1|NA|TRBV19|TRBJ2-1
TGTGCCAGTAGTACGGAGGACAGGGGGGGGTACAATGAGCAGTTCTTC
CASSTEDRGGYNEQFF
>TRBD1|NA|TRBV27|TRBJ2-7
TGTGCCAGCAGCCGGGACAGGGCCTACGAGCAGTACTTC
CASSRDRAYEQYF
>NA|few|TRBV25-1|TRBJ1-2
TGTGCCAGCAGCCCGAGAGCTAACTATGGCTACACCTTC
CASSPRANYGYTF
>NA|NA|TRBV6-1|TRBJ1-2
TGTGCCAGCAGTCCCGGGGGCTACACCTTC
CASSPGGYTF
>TRBD1|once|TRBV19|TRBJ1-5
TGTGCCAGTAGACCTCGACAGGGGGATCAGCCCCAGCATTTT
CASRPRQGDQPQHF
>NA|NA|TRBV30|TRBJ2-1
TGTGCCTGGAGTGTATCATATGAGCAGTTCTTC
CAWSVSYEQFF
>TRBD1|NA|TRBV28|TRBJ2-7
TGTGCCAGCAGTTTCACAGGGGGCAACTACGAGCAGTACTTC
CASSFTGGNYEQYF
>TRBD1|few|TRBV27|TRBJ1-5
TGTGCCAGCAGTCCCTACAGGGGGGAAATTGATCAGCCCCAGCATTTT
CASSPYRGEIDQPQHF
>NA|NA|TRBV6-1|TRBJ1-6
TGTCCCAGAGGGGGGGTAAGTTCACCCCTCCACTTT
CPRGGVSSPLHF
>NA|NA|TRBV25-1|TRBJ1-3
TGTGCCAGCAGTGCACCCTCGGTGGGACACTCTGGAAACACCATATATTTT
CASSAPSVGHSGNTIYF
>TRBD1|NA|TRBV18|TRBJ2-7
TGTGCCAGCTCACCCCGAGAGGGGGCGCTTTACGAGCAGTACTTC
CASSPREGALYEQYF
>NA|once|TRBV19|TRBJ2-6
TGTGCCAGTAGAAACAGGGCTACTGGGGCCAACGTCCTGACTTTC
CASRNRATGANVLTF
>TRBD2|NA|TRBV19|TRBJ2-3
TGTGCCAGTAGTCCCTGGACTAGCGGGGGTACAGATACGCAGTATTTT
CASSPWTSGGTDTQYF
>NA|NA|TRBV7-9|TRBJ2-5
TGTGCCATCCCTGGGCGGGTCAGGGGGACCCAGTACTTC
CAIPGRVRGTQYF
>TRBD1|NA|TRBV5-4|TRBJ1-2
TGTGCCAGCAGCCCGGACAGGGGGGGCTATGGCTACACCTTC
CASSPDRGGYGYTF
>TRBD2|once|TRBV7-2|TRBJ2-1
TGTGCCAGCAGCCCTAGCGGGAGGGCCGGGTTCAACAATGAGCAGTTCTTC
CASSPSGRAGFNNEQFF
>NA|NA|TRBV29-1|TRBJ2-4
TGCAGCGTCCAACGTCCCAACGGGTTTTTGGCCAAAAACATTCAGTACTTC
CSVQRPNGFLAKNIQYF
>TRBD2|once|TRBV6-5|TRBJ2-3
TGTGCCAGCAGTGGACTAGTAGGCACAGATACGCAGTATTTT
CASSGLVGTDTQYF
>TRBD2|NA|TRBV14|TRBJ2-1
TGTGCCAGCAGCCTCCTAGCGGGAGTGGGCAATGAGCAGTTCTTC
CASSLLAGVGNEQFF
>TRBD1|NA|TRBV5-1|TRBJ2-3
TGCGCCAGCAGTTACCAGGGGGCGAGCACAGATACGCAGTATTTT
CASSYQGASTDTQYF
>NA|NA|TRBV6-5|TRBJ2-7
TGTGCCAGCAGTTATGCGTCAGGGGCTGGCTACGAGCAGTACTTC
CASSYASGAGYEQYF
>TRBD2|NA|TRBV7-3|TRBJ2-1
TGTGCCAGCAGCCCCGGCGGGGGTTCCAATGAGCAGTTCTTC
CASSPGGGSNEQFF
>NA|NA|TRBV14|TRBJ1-6
TGTGCCAGCAGCCAAGTCCCGGGTTCACCCCTCCACTTT
CASSQVPGSPLHF
>NA|few|TRBV19|TRBJ1-5
TGTGCCAGTAATTGGACACCTTTCAATCAGCCCCAGCATTTT
CASNWTPFNQPQHF
>NA|NA|TRBV11-2|TRBJ2-1
TGTGCCAGCAGCTTCGGATTCGGACTGGCCACCTACAATGAGCAGTTCTTC
CASSFGFGLATYNEQFF
>NA|NA|TRBV27|TRBJ1-5
TGTGCCAGCAGTACAGGGTTTTGGCAGCCCCAGCATTTT
CASSTGFWQPQHF
>NA|NA|TRBV7-9|TRBJ2-1
TGTGCCAGCAGCACTTTATTTGGGCCCCCCGGCAATGAGCAGTTCTTC
CASSTLFGPPGNEQFF
>NA|NA|TRBV6-1|TRBJ1-2
TGTGCCAGCAGTGTGGAAACGGGAGCTAACTATGGCTACACCTTC
CASSVETGANYGYTF
>NA|NA|TRBV6-6|TRBJ2-7
TGTGCCAGCAGTTACGGGGCGGACTCCTACGAGCAGTACTTC
CASSYGADSYEQYF
>NA|NA|TRBV5-1|TRBJ1-1
TGCGCCAGCAGCTTACAGGGCGCCGGCACTGAAGCTTTCTTT
CASSLQGAGTEAFF
>TRBD2|NA|TRBV14|TRBJ2-7
TGTGCCAGCAGCCAAGGATGGGGACTAGCGGGGGGCGAGTCCTACGAGCAGTACTTC
CASSQGWGLAGGESYEQYF
>NA|NA|TRBV9|TRBJ1-1
TGTGCCAGCAGCGGGGGGCCAAACACTGAAGCTTTCTTT
CASSGGPNTEAFF
>NA|few|TRBV6-4|TRBJ1-2
TGTGCCAGCAGTGAGGGCAGGCTAAACTATGGCTACACCTTC
CASSEGRLNYGYTF
>TRBD1|NA|TRBV29-1|TRBJ2-2
TGCAGCGTTGTCTTCGGGACAGGCCTAAACACCGGGGAGCTGTTTTTT
CSVVFGTGLNTGELFF
>TRBD2|NA|TRBV4-1|TRBJ2-1
TGCGCCAGCACCCCGGGACTAGCGGGATCCTACAATGAGCAGTTCTTC
CASTPGLAGSYNEQFF
>TRBD1|once|TRBV28|TRBJ2-1
TGTGCCAGCAGTTTAGTCGGGACAGGCTCCTACAATGAGCAGTTCTTC
CASSLVGTGSYNEQFF
>NA|NA|TRBV13|TRBJ2-3
TGTGCCAGCAGCCTCCTGGATACGCAGTATTTT
CASSLLDTQYF
>TRBD1|few|TRBV2|TRBJ2-7
TGTGCCAGCAGGGACAGGGCCTACGAGCAGTACTTC
CASRDRAYEQYF
>NA|NA|TRBV6-1|TRBJ1-1
TGTGCCAGCCTGCCGGGTGCGGACACTGAAGCTTTCTTT
CASLPGADTEAFF
>TRBD1|NA|TRBV4-1|TRBJ2-7
TGCGCCAGCAGCCAAGAAGCTGACAGGGGGCGACACTACTACGAGCAGTACTTC
CASSQEADRGRHYYEQYF
>NA|NA|TRBV4-1|TRBJ1-2
TGCGCCAGCAGCCAAGGGAGCGGCTACACCTTC
CASSQGSGYTF
>TRBD1|NA|TRBV6-1|TRBJ1-3
TGTGCCAGCAGCCAACAGGGGTCGGGTGGAAACACCATATATTTT
CASSQQGSGGNTIYF
>NA|NA|TRBV2|TRBJ2-2
TGTGCCAGCTGCCCCCGGGGGACCGGGGAGCTGTTTTTT
CASCPRGTGELFF